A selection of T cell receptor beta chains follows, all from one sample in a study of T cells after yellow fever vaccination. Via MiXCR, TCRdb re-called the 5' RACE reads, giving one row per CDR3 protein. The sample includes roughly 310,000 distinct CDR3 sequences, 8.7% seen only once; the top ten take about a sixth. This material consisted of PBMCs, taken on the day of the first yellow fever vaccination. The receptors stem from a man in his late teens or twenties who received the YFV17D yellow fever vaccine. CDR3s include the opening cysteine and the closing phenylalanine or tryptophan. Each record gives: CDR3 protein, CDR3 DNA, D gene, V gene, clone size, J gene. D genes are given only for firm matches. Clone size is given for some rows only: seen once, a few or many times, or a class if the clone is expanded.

CDR3 protein: CASDPGTGGGEAFF
CDR3 DNA: TGTGCCAGTGACCCCGGGACAGGGGGCGGTGAAGCTTTCTTT
D gene: TRBD1
V gene: TRBV12-3/TRBV12-4
clone size: -
J gene: TRBJ1-1

CDR3 protein: CASSLKSQSYNSPLHF
CDR3 DNA: TGTGCCAGCAGCTTGAAGAGTCAGTCCTATAATTCACCCCTCCACTTT
D gene: -
V gene: TRBV5-4
clone size: -
J gene: TRBJ1-6

CDR3 protein: CASSLQGNSLHF
CDR3 DNA: TGTGCCAGCAGCCTACAGGGGAATTCCCTCCACTTT
D gene: TRBD1
V gene: TRBV7-9
clone size: -
J gene: TRBJ1-6

CDR3 protein: CASRPAAPLRDTNEETQYF
CDR3 DNA: TGTGCCAGCAGACCCGCGGCCCCTCTACGGGACACCAACGAGGAGACCCAGTACTTC
D gene: -
V gene: TRBV28
clone size: many
J gene: TRBJ2-5

CDR3 protein: CASSPFLRMGTEAFF
CDR3 DNA: TGTGCCAGCAGCCCGTTCCTGCGGATGGGCACTGAAGCTTTCTTT
D gene: -
V gene: TRBV14
clone size: few
J gene: TRBJ1-1

CDR3 protein: CASSQDWTVNTEAFF
CDR3 DNA: TGCGCCAGCAGCCAAGATTGGACAGTAAACACTGAAGCTTTCTTT
D gene: -
V gene: TRBV4-3
clone size: -
J gene: TRBJ1-1

CDR3 protein: CASSARHGGATNEKLFF
CDR3 DNA: TGTGCCAGCAGCGCCCGACATGGAGGAGCAACTAATGAAAAACTGTTTTTT
D gene: -
V gene: TRBV9
clone size: few
J gene: TRBJ1-4

CDR3 protein: CASSPRTSVNGELFF
CDR3 DNA: TGTGCCAGCAGCCCCCGGACTAGCGTAAACGGGGAGCTGTTTTTT
D gene: TRBD2
V gene: TRBV9
clone size: -
J gene: TRBJ2-2

CDR3 protein: CASSTGQGTDTQYF
CDR3 DNA: TGTGCCAGCAGCACAGGACAGGGCACAGATACGCAGTATTTT
D gene: TRBD1
V gene: TRBV7-9
clone size: few
J gene: TRBJ2-3

CDR3 protein: CASSPVGKLVPGTDTQYF
CDR3 DNA: TGTGCCAGCTCACCCGTGGGGAAGCTAGTTCCGGGGACAGATACGCAGTATTTT
D gene: -
V gene: TRBV18
clone size: few
J gene: TRBJ2-3

CDR3 protein: CASSEQGASYGYTF
CDR3 DNA: TGTGCCAGCAGTGAGCAGGGGGCCAGCTATGGCTACACCTTC
D gene: TRBD1
V gene: TRBV2
clone size: -
J gene: TRBJ1-2

CDR3 protein: CASRNLRQETQYF
CDR3 DNA: TGCGCCAGCAGAAACCTAAGACAAGAGACCCAGTACTTC
D gene: -
V gene: TRBV5-1
clone size: many
J gene: TRBJ2-5

CDR3 protein: CAISEEVGLYNEQFF
CDR3 DNA: TGTGCCATCAGTGAAGAGGTCGGGCTCTACAATGAGCAGTTCTTC
D gene: -
V gene: TRBV10-3
clone size: -
J gene: TRBJ2-1

CDR3 protein: CASTQGSPYNEQFF
CDR3 DNA: TGTGCCAGCACCCAGGGGTCCCCCTACAATGAGCAGTTCTTC
D gene: -
V gene: TRBV9
clone size: -
J gene: TRBJ2-1

CDR3 protein: CASSLGQQETQYF
CDR3 DNA: TGTGCCAGCAGCTTGGGACAGCAAGAGACCCAGTACTTC
D gene: TRBD1
V gene: TRBV5-1
clone size: many
J gene: TRBJ2-5

CDR3 protein: CASRLGTVQETQYF
CDR3 DNA: TGTGCCAGCCGACTCGGGACAGTCCAAGAGACCCAGTACTTC
D gene: TRBD1
V gene: TRBV27
clone size: few
J gene: TRBJ2-5

CDR3 protein: CASSLGQGPPPVGYTF
CDR3 DNA: TGTGCCAGCAGCCTAGGACAGGGCCCCCCTCCTGTCGGCTACACCTTC
D gene: TRBD1
V gene: TRBV7-9
clone size: -
J gene: TRBJ1-2